This T cell receptor (beta chain) was sequenced in a study of long-term antiretroviral therapy in people with HIV. Germline V lookup: CDR1 LNHDA, CDR2 SQIVND (reference sequence). Deletions cut 3 bases from V and 1 base from J, with 15 bases between. The CDR3 totals 16 residues. Points on this clone: Its antigen is as yet unknown.

Assay version v3.0 of immunoSEQ was used, and it was run at survey level. Using immunoSEQ multiplex PCR, the repertoire was profiled, and TCRdb retains in-frame clones only, with some absent. The table lists about 16,000 clones, 77% of them singletons. Study-wide results and limits: Blood draws took place between about 2003 and 2018 and possibly involved older ART regimens. Clones that expanded before ART (that is, prior to treatment) dominated the repertoire at all time points.

The sequence was obtained from a man aged 40-49 years with HIV. V and J are TRBV19 and TRBJ1-1; D is possibly TRBD1 (5 bases). This specimen was unsorted PBMCs, taken 2.1 years after starting antiretroviral therapy. CDR3 in amino acids: CASSIDPGTSNTEAFF. CDR3 DNA sequence: TGTGCCAGTAGTATTGACCCCGGGACCTCGAACACTGAAGCTTTCTTT. The full variable domain, its missing parts supplied by reference TRBV19 and TRBJ1-1, is DGGITQSPKYLFRKEGQNVTLSCEQNLNHDAMYWYRQDPGQGLRLIYYSQIVNDFQKGDIAEGYSVSREKKESFPLTVTSAQKNPTAFYLCASSIDPGTSNTEAFFGQGTRLTVV.